Shown below are 15 T cell receptor beta chains from a single sample sequenced in a study of T cells in Graves' hyperthyroidism and ophthalmopathy (dated by TCRdb to the late 2010s). Library generation was performed with multiplex PCR. TCRdb names Illumina HiSeq 2000 as the instrument used. Amplification of TCR beta CDR3 regions was carried out from RNA transcripts. A first-round RT-PCR of the TCR CDR3 used the HTBI primer set with the Qiagen OneStep RT-PCR kit. Through fastp at Q25 and MiXCR, TCRdb rebuilt clones from the public reads, retaining in-frame beta chains. Rows merge per CDR3 protein into single entries with the most common DNA and genes. The sample data list 300,000 or so distinct CDR3 sequences, and 21% of these were observed just once. Together, the top ten hold 50% to 65% of the sample. The specimen sequenced was blood. The receptors shown here come from a woman in her forties or fifties with Graves' hyperthyroidism.

In its sample, this clonotype was seen many times. The rearrangement uses TRBV3-1 and TRBJ2-7; 11 nucleotides line up with TRBD2. Trimming took 1 base from V and 2 from J; bases not matched to a gene: 7. This CDR3 region has 17 residues. Germline-derived CDR1 and CDR2 are LGHDT and YNNKEL (reference sequence). Here the CDR3 reads CASSQGLAGPTAYEQYF. CDR3 DNA: TGTGCCAGCAGCCAAGGACTAGCGGGGCCCACTGCCTACGAGCAGTACTTC.

This clonotype was counted between two and nine times. The gene calls are TRBV5-5 and TRBJ2-6; 8 bases agree with TRBD1. The V segment lost 0 bases and the J segment 2 bases; nucleotides outside the gene matches: 4. Germline V gene lookup returns CDR1 SGHKS and CDR2 YYEKEE (reference sequence). The CDR3 runs to 17 residues. CDR3 sequence: CASSLVAGGAGANVLTF. The CDR3 nucleotides are TGTGCCAGCAGCTTGGTTGCAGGGGGCGCTGGGGCCAACGTCCTGACTTTC.

This clonotype was found many times. This chain uses TRBV2 with TRBJ2-7; the D gene is possibly TRBD1 (5 bases). This CDR3 spans 13 amino acids. V was cut by 7 bases and J by 1 base, with 11 bases left in between. The germline CDR1 and CDR2 sequences are SNHLY and FYNNEI. DNA for the CDR3: TGTGCCAGCATCCACGACAGTTCCTACGAGCAGTACTTC. Its translation: CASIHDSSYEQYF.

This clonotype was observed many times. The chain has TRBV11-3 and TRBJ2-1, with 13 bases that match TRBD2. V shed 3 bases, J shed 10 bases, and the junction held 6 bases outside the gene matches. CDR3 length equals 15 residues. CDR1 is SGHNT, CDR2 YENEEA, per germline. The CDR3: CASSFGTSGIREQFF. The CDR3 DNA reads TGTGCCAGCAGCTTCGGGACTAGCGGGATTCGGGAGCAGTTCTTC.

This clonotype has just a few counts. The chain uses TRBV5-1 and TRBJ1-6, with TRBD1 as a possible D gene (5 bases). Germline assignment: CDR1 SGHRS and CDR2 YFSETQ. V shed 0 bases and J shed 10 bases, with 14 bases lying between them. The CDR3 is 15 residues long. The CDR3 loop is CASSLVRGQESPLHF. DNA of the CDR3: TGCGCCAGCAGCTTGGTCCGGGGCCAGGAATCACCCCTCCACTTT.

This clonotype appeared many times. CDR3 coding DNA: TGTGCCAGCAGCCAAGAAGTGGCACCGGGGCATGGCTACACCTTC. Its protein product is CASSQEVAPGHGYTF. The chain uses TRBV3-1 and TRBJ1-2; D might be TRBD1 (5 bases). Germline CDR1 reads LGHDT; CDR2 reads YNNKEL (reference sequence). The V and J ends lost 0 bases and 6 bases respectively, with 14 bases between them. This CDR3 spans 15 amino acids. The full variable domain, with the rest looked up from reference TRBV3-1 and TRBJ1-2, is DTAVSQTPKYLVTQMGNDKSIKCEQNLGHDTMYWYKQDSKKFLKIMFSYNNKELIINETVPNRFSPKSPDKAHLNLHINSLELGDSAVYFCASSQEVAPGHGYTFGSGTRLTVV.

Ten or more counts support this clonotype. The V call is TRBV2, the J call TRBJ2-3; possible D gene TRBD1, 6 bases. The CDR3 contains 15 residues. The V end was cut by 6 bases, the J end by 2 bases, with 15 bases between. The germline V gene encodes CDR1 SNHLY and CDR2 FYNNEI. The DNA of the CDR3 is TGTGCCAGCAGCGCCCAAGGGGGAAACACAGATACGCAGTATTTT. Its protein product is CASSAQGGNTDTQYF.

This clonotype has ten or more counts. This rearrangement joins TRBV30 to TRBJ2-1; no clear D gene. The germline V and J ends were trimmed by 5 bases and 7 bases, with 12 bases remaining between them. The germline V gene encodes CDR1 GTSNPN and CDR2 SVGIG (reference sequence). The CDR3 spans 12 residues. The CDR3 is CAWGKANNEQFF. CDR3 bases: TGTGCCTGGGGTAAAGCTAATAATGAGCAGTTCTTC. The full variable domain, its missing parts supplied by reference TRBV30 and TRBJ2-1, is SQTIHQWPATLVQPVGSPLSLECTVEGTSNPNLYWYRQAAGRGLQLLFYSVGIGQISSEVPQNLSASRPQDRQFILSSKKLLLSDSGFYLCAWGKANNEQFFGPGTRLTVL.

The V gene is TRBV5-6, the J gene TRBJ2-7, with TRBD2 matching 7 bases. The germline gives CDR1 SGHDT, CDR2 YYEEEE. V shed 3 bases and J 6 bases; nucleotides not matched to a gene: 6. The CDR3 loop spans 13 amino acids. CDR3 loop: CASSSGGYGEQYF. In DNA form, the CDR3 reads TGTGCCAGCAGCTCCGGGGGGTACGGCGAGCAGTACTTC.

This clonotype was observed a few times. The chain links TRBV6-1 to TRBJ1-1; tentative D call: TRBD1 (5 bases). CDR3 size: 13 residues. Trimming removed 6 bases at V and 3 bases at J, with 11 bases between. Germline assignment: CDR1 MNHNS and CDR2 SASEGT. The CDR3 coding sequence is TGTGCCAGCAGCTGGGGGAGGGACACTGAAGCTTTCTTT. Translating gives CASSWGRDTEAFF.

This clonotype was recorded at least ten times. The rearrangement joins TRBV6-1 to TRBJ1-5, with 12 bases identical to TRBD1. This CDR3 contains 19 residues. Germline V gene sequence: CDR1 MNHNS, CDR2 SASEGT. The J segment lost 2 bases and the V segment lost 6 bases, leaving 14 bases of the junction unmatched. CDR3 nucleotides: TGTGCCAGCAGGTTCCCTAGCCCCGGGACAGGGGGCGGCAATCAGCCCCAGCATTTT. As protein: CASRFPSPGTGGGNQPQHF.

V gene TRBV6-1 combines with J gene TRBJ2-7, with D perhaps matching TRBD1 (6 bases). The CDR3 extends over 16 amino acids. V gave up 0 bases and J gave up 1 base, with 13 bases separating them. The germline gives CDR1 MNHNS, CDR2 SASEGT. CDR3 coding DNA: TGTGCCAGCAGTGAAGCAGCAGGGGTGGTTTCCTACGAGCAGTACTTC. The encoded protein is CASSEAAGVVSYEQYF.

This clonotype was found a few times. The chain employs TRBV13 and TRBJ2-7, with 14 bases that match TRBD2. After removal of 6 bases from V and 1 base from J, the junction contained 5 bases not matched to a gene. The CDR3 is 16 residues long. Germline loops: CDR1 PRHDT, CDR2 FYEKMQ (reference sequence). CDR3 sequence (DNA): TGTGCCAGCAGAGGACTAGCGGGAGGTAGGTCCTACGAGCAGTACTTC. Amino acid sequence: CASRGLAGGRSYEQYF.

This clonotype was found many times. This chain uses TRBV14 with TRBJ1-2; D perhaps matches TRBD1 (5 bases). Trimming took 0 bases from V and 4 from J, leaving 15 bases between them. Germline CDR1 reads SGHDN; CDR2 reads FVKESK. The CDR3 has 16 amino acids. The CDR3 nucleotides read TGTGCCAGCAGCCAAGATTCCGGGGGACGGCTCTATGGCTACACCTTC. It specifies CASSQDSGGRLYGYTF. Variable domain in full (rest from reference TRBV14 and TRBJ1-2): EAGVTQFPSHSVIEKGQTVTLRCDPISGHDNLYWYRRVMGKEIKFLLHFVKESKQDESGMPNNRFLAERTGGTYSTLKVQPAELEDSGVYFCASSQDSGGRLYGYTFGSGTRLTVV.

This clonotype was seen repeatedly, ten times or more. The genes are TRBV3-1 and TRBJ2-1; TRBD2 aligns across 7 bases. Losses at the gene ends were 0 bases for V and 4 bases for J; bases not matched to a gene: 0. This CDR3 has 14 residues. The germline V gene has CDR1 LGHDT and CDR2 YNNKEL (reference sequence). In DNA form, the CDR3 reads TGTGCCAGCAGCCAAGAGGGACTATACAATGAGCAGTTCTTC. Residues: CASSQEGLYNEQFF.